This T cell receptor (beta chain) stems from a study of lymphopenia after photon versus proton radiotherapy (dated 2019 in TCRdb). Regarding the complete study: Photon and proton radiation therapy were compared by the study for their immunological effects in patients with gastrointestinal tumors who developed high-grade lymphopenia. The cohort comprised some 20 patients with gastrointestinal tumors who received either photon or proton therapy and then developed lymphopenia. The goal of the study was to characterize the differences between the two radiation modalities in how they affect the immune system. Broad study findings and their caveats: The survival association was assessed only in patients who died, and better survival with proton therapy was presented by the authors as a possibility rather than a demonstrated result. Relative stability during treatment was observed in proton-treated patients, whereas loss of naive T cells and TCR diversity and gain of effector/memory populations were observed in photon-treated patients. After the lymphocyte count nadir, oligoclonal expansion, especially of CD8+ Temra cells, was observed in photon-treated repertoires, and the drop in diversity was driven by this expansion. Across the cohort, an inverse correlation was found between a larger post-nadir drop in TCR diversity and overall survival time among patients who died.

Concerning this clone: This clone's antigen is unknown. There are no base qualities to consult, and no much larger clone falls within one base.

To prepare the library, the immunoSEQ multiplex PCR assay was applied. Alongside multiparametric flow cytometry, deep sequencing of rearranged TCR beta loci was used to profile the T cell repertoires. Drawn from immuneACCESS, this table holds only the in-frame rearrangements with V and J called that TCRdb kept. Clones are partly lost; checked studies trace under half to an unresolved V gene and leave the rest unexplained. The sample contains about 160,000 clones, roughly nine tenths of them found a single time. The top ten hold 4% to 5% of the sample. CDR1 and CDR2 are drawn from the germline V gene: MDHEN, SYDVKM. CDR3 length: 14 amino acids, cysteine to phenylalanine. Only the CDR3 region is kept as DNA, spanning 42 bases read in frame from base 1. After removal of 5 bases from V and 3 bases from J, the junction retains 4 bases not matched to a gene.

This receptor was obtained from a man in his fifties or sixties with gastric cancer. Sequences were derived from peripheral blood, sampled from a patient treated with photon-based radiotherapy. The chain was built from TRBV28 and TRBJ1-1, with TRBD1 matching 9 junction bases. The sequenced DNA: TGTGCCAGCAGTCCTCGGACAGGGGACACTGAAGCTTTCTTT. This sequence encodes CASSPRTGDTEAFF.